These T cell receptor beta chains were read from a single sample in a study of beta chain features in type 1 diabetes. Here immunoSEQ multiplex PCR was the method, and the copy in TCRdb shows in-frame clones only, minus some. The sample yields roughly 140,000 clones, about a tenth seen once. The sequenced material came from central memory CD4+ T cells from blood. The receptors were gathered from a man younger than 40 with type 1 diabetes. Each CDR3 is given with its conserved first and last residue. D genes are given only for firm matches. Where a row states a size, it is once, few, many or the class of an expanded clone; other rows omit it.

D gene,V gene,J gene,clone size,CDR3 DNA,CDR3 protein
-,TRBV29-1,TRBJ1-3,few,TGCAGCGTTGACGGTGACTCTGGAAACACCATATATTTT,CSVDGDSGNTIYF
-,TRBV7-6,TRBJ2-3,few,TGTGCCAGCAGCGAAGCCGGGACAACTAGCACAGATACGCAGTATTTT,CASSEAGTTSTDTQYF
-,TRBV6-5,TRBJ2-1,-,TGTGCCAGCAGTTACGCGCATGAGCAGTTCTTC,CASSYAHEQFF
TRBD2,TRBV7-8,TRBJ2-1,-,TGTGCCAGCAGCTCCCCCGGGACTAGTTTCTTAAATGAGCAGTTCTTC,CASSSPGTSFLNEQFF
-,TRBV18,TRBJ1-1,-,TGTGCCAGCTCACCGTCCCAGGGAGGATACACTGAAGCTTTCTTT,CASSPSQGGYTEAFF
TRBD1,TRBV5-4,TRBJ2-2,few,TGTGCCAGCAGCTCCGGGACAGGGGGCCCCGGGGAGCTGTTTTTT,CASSSGTGGPGELFF
-,TRBV5-4,TRBJ2-3,few,TGTGCCAGCAGCCCGGTCGATACCGATACGCAGTATTTT,CASSPVDTDTQYF
TRBD1,TRBV28,TRBJ2-2,-,TGTGCCACCTTACGGACAGGGTTGATCGGGGAGCTGTTTTTT,CATLRTGLIGELFF
-,TRBV28,TRBJ1-2,-,TGTGCCAGCAGTTTATCTGAGTCGGGCTACACCTTC,CASSLSESGYTF
-,TRBV14,TRBJ2-7,-,TGTGCCAGCAGCCAAGCCGACAGGCCTCGGTACTTC,CASSQADRPRYF
TRBD2,TRBV7-6,TRBJ2-1,-,TGTGCCAGCAGCTCCTTAGCGGGAGAGAATGAGCAGTTCTTC,CASSSLAGENEQFF
TRBD2,TRBV7-8,TRBJ2-7,few,TGTGCCAGCAGCGACGCGGGACTAGCCGTTTACGAACAGTACTTC,CASSDAGLAVYEQYF
TRBD2,TRBV7-9,TRBJ2-2,few,TGTGCCAGCAGCTTAGTTAGCGGGAGCACCGGGGAGCTGTTTTTT,CASSLVSGSTGELFF
TRBD2,TRBV9,TRBJ2-3,few,TGTGCCAGCAGCGGGACTAGCGGGAGCACAGATACGCAGTATTTT,CASSGTSGSTDTQYF